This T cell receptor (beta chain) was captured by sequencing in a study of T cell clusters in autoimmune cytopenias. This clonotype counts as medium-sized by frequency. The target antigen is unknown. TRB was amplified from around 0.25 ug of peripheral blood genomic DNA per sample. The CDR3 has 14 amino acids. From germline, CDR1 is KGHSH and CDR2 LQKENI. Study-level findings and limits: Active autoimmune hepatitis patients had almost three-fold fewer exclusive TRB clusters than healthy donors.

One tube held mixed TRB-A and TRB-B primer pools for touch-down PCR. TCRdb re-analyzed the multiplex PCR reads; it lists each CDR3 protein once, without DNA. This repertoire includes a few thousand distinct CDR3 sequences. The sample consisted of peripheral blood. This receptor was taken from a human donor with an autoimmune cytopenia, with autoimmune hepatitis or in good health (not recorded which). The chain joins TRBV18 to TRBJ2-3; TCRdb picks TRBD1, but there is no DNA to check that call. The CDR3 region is CASSRDRVTDTQYF.